This entry is about one T cell receptor (beta chain). The sample has other DNA sequences that encode this CDR3 too. This entry belongs to a study of blood T cell repertoires in COVID-19. The ends lost 3 bases at V and 6 bases at J; junction bases unmatched: 14. This CDR3 spans 18 amino acids. Germline assignment: CDR1 SGDLS and CDR2 YYNGEE. Clones were read by immunoSEQ multiplex PCR, and TCRdb kept only the in-frame ones, dropping some. The sample records 70,000 or so clones, approximately 90% being singletons. What was sequenced was peripheral blood. The sequence came from a human donor in a cohort sampled during active COVID-19. V is TRBV9 and J is TRBJ2-7; the match to TRBD2 covers 14 bases. Here the CDR3 reads CASSGGGLAGASEAEQYF. The CDR3 DNA is TGTGCCAGCAGCGGTGGGGGACTAGCGGGGGCAAGTGAAGCCGAGCAGTACTTC.